This TCR beta chain was found in a study of metastatic and nonmetastatic thyroid tumors. At the level of the study: Peripheral blood and tumor or nodule samples from malignant and benign thyroid patients were compared.

TCRdb reprocessed the PCR reads using MiXCR. This sample has tens of thousands of clones, with approximately 12% found just once. Germline CDR1 reads SGHRS; CDR2 reads YFSETQ. Trimming took 0 bases from V and 7 from J, leaving 17 bases between them. This CDR3 region has 16 residues. Thyroid surgery took place with no prior treatment in any patient. Sequenced input: blood. The rearrangement links TRBV5-1 to TRBJ2-1, with a tentative D call TRBD1 (6 bases). This TCR was recovered from a female donor with papillary thyroid cancer or a benign thyroid nodule (not recorded which). Some clones in this sample may be carry-over from other donors' samples. The CDR3 sequence: CASSLEQGVRSNEQFF. CDR3 nucleotide sequence: TGCGCCAGCAGCTTGGAACAGGGCGTACGCAGTAATGAGCAGTTCTTC.